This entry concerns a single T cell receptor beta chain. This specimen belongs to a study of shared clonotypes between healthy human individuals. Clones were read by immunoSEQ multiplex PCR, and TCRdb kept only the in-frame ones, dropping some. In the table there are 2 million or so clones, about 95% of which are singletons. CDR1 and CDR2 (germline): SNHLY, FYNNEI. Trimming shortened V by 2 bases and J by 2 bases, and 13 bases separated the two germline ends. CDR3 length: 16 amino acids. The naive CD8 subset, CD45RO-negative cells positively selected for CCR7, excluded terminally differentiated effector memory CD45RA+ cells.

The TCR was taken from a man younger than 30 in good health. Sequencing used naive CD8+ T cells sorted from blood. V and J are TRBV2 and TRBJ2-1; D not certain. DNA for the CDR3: TGTGCCAGCAGTGAAAGGCAGCAGACCCCCTACAATGAGCAGTTCTTC. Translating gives CASSERQQTPYNEQFF.